This record covers a single TCR beta chain. Here immunoSEQ multiplex PCR was the method, and the copy in TCRdb shows in-frame clones only, minus some. The sample holds more than 50,000 clones, around 85% seen once. This record belongs to a study of OX40 agonist ivuxolimab in advanced cancers. The CDR3 runs to 16 residues. Deletions cut 5 bases from V and 2 bases from J, with 15 bases between. The germline gives CDR1 SGHVS, CDR2 FQNEAQ. The V and J genes are TRBV7-8 and TRBJ2-2; tentatively, D is TRBD1 or TRBD2 (6 bases each). This specimen consisted of CD4+ or CD8+ T cells sorted from blood, obtained in a trial of the OX40 agonist ivuxolimab. The clonotype comes from an adult with an advanced solid tumor such as melanoma, head and neck, liver or kidney cancer. Here the CDR3 reads CASSRLRGANTGELFF. CDR3 nucleotides: TGTGCCAGCAGCCGTCTGAGGGGGGCAAACACCGGGGAGCTGTTTTTT.